Listed below are T cell receptor beta chains from one sample, sequenced in a study of shared clonotypes between healthy human individuals. Sequenced by immunoSEQ multiplex PCR; TCRdb stores in-frame clones only, minus some. The sample holds around 2,000,000 clones, 95% seen once. The sequenced sample consisted of naive CD4+ T cells sorted from blood. The receptor set was obtained from a man aged 18 to 29 in good health. Both conserved end residues are part of each CDR3. D genes are given only for firm matches. Expanded clones get a size class; other rows say once, few or many, or leave the size out.

V gene: TRBV28
D gene: TRBD1
clone size: -
J gene: TRBJ1-5
CDR3 protein: CASGTGGNNQPQHF
CDR3 DNA: TGTGCCAGCGGGACAGGGGGCAACAATCAGCCCCAGCATTTT

V gene: TRBV11-2
D gene: -
clone size: -
J gene: TRBJ2-1
CDR3 protein: CASSLAPGAANEQFF
CDR3 DNA: TGTGCCAGCAGCTTAGCCCCGGGGGCAGCGAATGAGCAGTTCTTC

V gene: TRBV18
D gene: TRBD2
clone size: once
J gene: TRBJ2-7
CDR3 protein: CASSPQVTGGKLDEQYF
CDR3 DNA: TGTGCCAGCTCACCTCAGGTTACGGGGGGAAAATTGGACGAGCAGTACTTC

V gene: TRBV6-5
D gene: -
clone size: -
J gene: TRBJ2-3
CDR3 protein: CASSYSGRGSGTQYF
CDR3 DNA: TGTGCCAGCAGTTACTCGGGTAGGGGTTCAGGTACGCAGTATTTT

V gene: TRBV5-1
D gene: -
clone size: -
J gene: TRBJ1-4
CDR3 protein: CASRVDNEKLFF
CDR3 DNA: TGCGCCAGTAGGGTTGATAATGAAAAACTGTTTTTT

V gene: TRBV5-1
D gene: TRBD2
clone size: -
J gene: TRBJ2-1
CDR3 protein: CASSLEDRLAQFF
CDR3 DNA: TGCGCCAGCAGCTTGGAAGATCGACTAGCTCAGTTCTTC

V gene: TRBV28
D gene: -
clone size: -
J gene: TRBJ1-6
CDR3 protein: CASRTDEFNSPLHF
CDR3 DNA: TGTGCCAGCCGGACAGACGAATTTAATTCACCCCTCCACTTT

V gene: TRBV6-6
D gene: -
clone size: once
J gene: TRBJ1-1
CDR3 protein: CASSYSQGLNTEAFF
CDR3 DNA: TGTGCCAGCAGTTATTCTCAGGGACTGAACACTGAAGCTTTCTTT

V gene: TRBV10-3
D gene: -
clone size: -
J gene: TRBJ1-2
CDR3 protein: CAISDFGNGYTF
CDR3 DNA: TGTGCCATCAGTGATTTTGGAAACGGCTACACCTTC

V gene: TRBV9
D gene: -
clone size: -
J gene: TRBJ2-5
CDR3 protein: CASNLGGLGAQETQYF
CDR3 DNA: TGTGCCAGCAACTTGGGGGGGCTAGGTGCCCAAGAGACCCAGTACTTC

V gene: TRBV14
D gene: TRBD1
clone size: -
J gene: TRBJ1-2
CDR3 protein: CASSYGTGLGGYTF
CDR3 DNA: TGTGCCAGCAGCTACGGGACAGGGTTAGGTGGCTACACCTTC

V gene: TRBV7-6
D gene: -
clone size: once
J gene: TRBJ1-2
CDR3 protein: CASSLGRWDGYTF
CDR3 DNA: TGTGCCAGCAGCTTAGGCCGGTGGGACGGCTACACCTTC

V gene: TRBV7-2
D gene: -
clone size: -
J gene: TRBJ2-5
CDR3 protein: CASSLGRKSLQETQYF
CDR3 DNA: TGTGCCAGCAGCCTGGGCCGGAAATCACTTCAAGAGACCCAGTACTTC

V gene: TRBV2
D gene: -
clone size: -
J gene: TRBJ1-6
CDR3 protein: CASSISSDNSPLHF
CDR3 DNA: TGTGCCAGCAGTATTTCATCGGATAATTCACCCCTCCACTTT

V gene: TRBV7-2
D gene: -
clone size: -
J gene: TRBJ1-6
CDR3 protein: CASSLEAGRSPLHF
CDR3 DNA: TGTGCCAGCAGCTTAGAGGCAGGGCGTTCACCCCTCCACTTT

V gene: TRBV30
D gene: -
clone size: few
J gene: TRBJ2-5
CDR3 protein: CAWSRETQYF
CDR3 DNA: TGTGCCTGGAGTAGGGAGACCCAGTACTTC

V gene: TRBV6-5
D gene: -
clone size: -
J gene: TRBJ1-3
CDR3 protein: CASRPASGNTIYF
CDR3 DNA: TGTGCCAGCAGGCCTGCGTCCGGAAACACCATATATTTT

V gene: TRBV2
D gene: -
clone size: -
J gene: TRBJ2-6
CDR3 protein: CASSDISGANVLTF
CDR3 DNA: TGTGCCAGCAGTGACATCTCTGGGGCCAACGTCCTGACTTTC

V gene: TRBV28
D gene: -
clone size: -
J gene: TRBJ2-7
CDR3 protein: CASSDGDRFIPLSYEQYF
CDR3 DNA: TGTGCCAGCTCAGACGGGGACCGCTTTATTCCACTTTCCTACGAGCAGTACTTC

V gene: TRBV6-7
D gene: TRBD1
clone size: -
J gene: TRBJ2-7
CDR3 protein: CASSPSPGQGRDEQYF
CDR3 DNA: TGTGCCAGCAGTCCCTCCCCGGGACAGGGGAGGGACGAGCAGTACTTC

V gene: TRBV11-1
D gene: -
clone size: -
J gene: TRBJ2-7
CDR3 protein: CASSNLADVREQYF
CDR3 DNA: TGTGCCAGCAGCAACCTAGCCGATGTGCGGGAGCAGTACTTC

V gene: TRBV15
D gene: -
clone size: -
J gene: TRBJ2-1
CDR3 protein: CATSPRSFSDPLF
CDR3 DNA: TGTGCCACCAGCCCCCGGAGCTTCTCGGACCCCCTCTTC

V gene: TRBV2
D gene: TRBD2
clone size: -
J gene: TRBJ2-5
CDR3 protein: CASSLGLAGGETQYF
CDR3 DNA: TGTGCCAGCAGTCTCGGACTAGCGGGAGGGGAGACCCAGTACTTC

V gene: TRBV7-2
D gene: TRBD2
clone size: -
J gene: TRBJ2-7
CDR3 protein: CASSWRAGGLSYEQYF
CDR3 DNA: TGTGCCAGCAGCTGGAGAGCGGGAGGACTCTCCTACGAGCAGTACTTC

V gene: TRBV7-9
D gene: -
clone size: -
J gene: TRBJ1-1
CDR3 protein: CASSLGRGGAEAFF
CDR3 DNA: TGTGCCAGCAGCTTAGGCAGGGGAGGGGCTGAAGCTTTCTTT

V gene: TRBV5-1
D gene: TRBD1
clone size: -
J gene: TRBJ2-7
CDR3 protein: CASSSSGQGAREQYF
CDR3 DNA: TGCGCCAGCAGCTCAAGTGGGCAGGGGGCGCGGGAGCAGTACTTC

V gene: TRBV18
D gene: TRBD2
clone size: many
J gene: TRBJ2-7
CDR3 protein: CASSPGRGTYEQYF
CDR3 DNA: TGTGCCAGCTCCCCAGGGAGGGGAACATACGAGCAGTACTTC

V gene: TRBV14
D gene: -
clone size: -
J gene: TRBJ2-7
CDR3 protein: CASSQDSGYSYEQYF
CDR3 DNA: TGTGCCAGCAGCCAAGATTCGGGGTACTCCTACGAGCAGTACTTC

V gene: TRBV7-2
D gene: TRBD2
clone size: -
J gene: TRBJ2-3
CDR3 protein: CASSLGTTRSHTQYF
CDR3 DNA: TGTGCCAGCAGCCTCGGGACTACCAGGTCACATACGCAGTATTTT

V gene: TRBV29-1
D gene: -
clone size: -
J gene: TRBJ2-3
CDR3 protein: CSVDGRDTDTQYF
CDR3 DNA: TGCAGCGTGGACGGTAGGGACACAGATACGCAGTATTTT

V gene: TRBV30
D gene: -
clone size: -
J gene: TRBJ2-7
CDR3 protein: CAWSESMAGRREQYF
CDR3 DNA: TGTGCCTGGAGTGAATCCATGGCAGGCCGACGGGAGCAGTACTTC

V gene: TRBV18
D gene: TRBD1
clone size: -
J gene: TRBJ1-5
CDR3 protein: CASSPTEGSGGSNQPQHF
CDR3 DNA: TGTGCCAGCTCACCGACCGAGGGGTCAGGGGGAAGCAATCAGCCCCAGCATTTT

V gene: TRBV30
D gene: -
clone size: -
J gene: TRBJ1-3
CDR3 protein: CAWTGVAGNTIYF
CDR3 DNA: TGTGCCTGGACTGGGGTGGCTGGAAACACCATATATTTT

V gene: TRBV30
D gene: TRBD1
clone size: -
J gene: TRBJ2-7
CDR3 protein: CAWSVLRTGGLYEQYF
CDR3 DNA: TGTGCCTGGAGTGTACTAAGGACAGGGGGCTTATACGAGCAGTACTTC

V gene: TRBV7-2
D gene: TRBD2
clone size: -
J gene: TRBJ2-4
CDR3 protein: CASSPAGTSGTIQYF
CDR3 DNA: TGTGCCAGCAGCCCCGCCGGGACTAGCGGGACCATTCAGTACTTC

V gene: TRBV28
D gene: TRBD2
clone size: -
J gene: TRBJ2-3
CDR3 protein: CASTTPRSGGAFDTQYF
CDR3 DNA: TGTGCCAGCACTACCCCCAGAAGCGGGGGGGCGTTCGATACGCAGTATTTT

V gene: TRBV20-1
D gene: -
clone size: -
J gene: TRBJ2-7
CDR3 protein: CSALSYEQYF
CDR3 DNA: TGCAGTGCCCTATCCTACGAGCAGTACTTC

V gene: TRBV18
D gene: -
clone size: once
J gene: TRBJ2-7
CDR3 protein: CASSPDRPPGEQYF
CDR3 DNA: TGTGCCAGCTCACCAGACCGGCCCCCCGGGGAGCAGTACTTC

V gene: TRBV5-6
D gene: -
clone size: -
J gene: TRBJ2-2
CDR3 protein: CASRLGRNTGELFF
CDR3 DNA: TGTGCCAGCAGACTGGGCCGCAACACCGGGGAGCTGTTTTTT

V gene: TRBV19
D gene: -
clone size: few
J gene: TRBJ1-5
CDR3 protein: CASTYGFEPQHF
CDR3 DNA: TGTGCCAGTACCTACGGGTTTGAACCCCAGCATTTT

V gene: TRBV4-1
D gene: TRBD1
clone size: -
J gene: TRBJ2-3
CDR3 protein: CASSQEGQGPDTQYF
CDR3 DNA: TGCGCCAGCAGCCAAGAGGGACAGGGGCCAGATACGCAGTATTTT

V gene: TRBV4-3
D gene: -
clone size: once
J gene: TRBJ1-5
CDR3 protein: CASSQDWGGREPQHF
CDR3 DNA: TGCGCCAGCAGCCAAGATTGGGGGGGCAGGGAGCCCCAGCATTTT

V gene: TRBV6-5
D gene: -
clone size: -
J gene: TRBJ1-2
CDR3 protein: CASSYSPWTEGGYTF
CDR3 DNA: TGTGCCAGCAGTTACTCGCCCTGGACAGAGGGTGGCTACACCTTC

V gene: TRBV4-1
D gene: -
clone size: -
J gene: TRBJ2-7
CDR3 protein: CASSQDPHSYEQYF
CDR3 DNA: TGCGCCAGCAGCCAAGACCCACACTCCTACGAGCAGTACTTC

V gene: TRBV29-1
D gene: TRBD1
clone size: -
J gene: TRBJ2-5
CDR3 protein: CSVETLIQGSRETQYF
CDR3 DNA: TGCAGCGTTGAGACACTGATACAGGGGTCGAGGGAGACCCAGTACTTC

V gene: TRBV6-1
D gene: -
clone size: -
J gene: TRBJ1-5
CDR3 protein: CASSELVASALRNQPQHF
CDR3 DNA: TGTGCCAGCAGTGAATTGGTTGCGTCGGCACTTCGCAATCAGCCCCAGCATTTT

V gene: TRBV29-1
D gene: TRBD1
clone size: once
J gene: TRBJ2-5
CDR3 protein: CSVETGQLKQETQYF
CDR3 DNA: TGCAGCGTTGAGACGGGACAGCTCAAACAAGAGACCCAGTACTTC

V gene: TRBV5-5
D gene: -
clone size: -
J gene: TRBJ2-7
CDR3 protein: CASSLVTGASQEQYF
CDR3 DNA: TGTGCCAGCAGCTTGGTGACGGGGGCATCGCAAGAGCAGTACTTC

V gene: TRBV10-3
D gene: TRBD2
clone size: -
J gene: TRBJ2-5
CDR3 protein: CAISELAGPQETQYF
CDR3 DNA: TGTGCCATCAGTGAGCTAGCGGGGCCCCAAGAGACCCAGTACTTC

V gene: TRBV19
D gene: TRBD1
clone size: -
J gene: TRBJ1-1
CDR3 protein: CASSTDRGMMNTEAFF
CDR3 DNA: TGTGCCAGTAGTACCGACAGGGGAATGATGAACACTGAAGCTTTCTTT

V gene: TRBV2
D gene: -
clone size: few
J gene: TRBJ2-2
CDR3 protein: CASSGGRANTGELFF
CDR3 DNA: TGTGCCAGCAGTGGCGGCAGGGCGAACACCGGGGAGCTGTTTTTT

V gene: TRBV7-2
D gene: -
clone size: -
J gene: TRBJ1-1
CDR3 protein: CASSLLVPGANTEAFF
CDR3 DNA: TGTGCCAGCAGCCTTCTGGTCCCAGGGGCCAACACTGAAGCTTTCTTT

V gene: TRBV6-6
D gene: TRBD1
clone size: -
J gene: TRBJ2-1
CDR3 protein: CASSGTGNNEQFF
CDR3 DNA: TGTGCCAGCAGTGGGACAGGGAACAATGAGCAGTTCTTC

V gene: TRBV11-2
D gene: -
clone size: -
J gene: TRBJ2-7
CDR3 protein: CASSSRGNQYF
CDR3 DNA: TGTGCCAGCAGCTCCAGAGGGAACCAGTACTTC